This is a list of T cell receptor beta chains from one sample in a study of T-cell reconstitution after alpha-beta-depleted transplantation in children. TCRdb passed the PCR reads through MiXCR, listing each CDR3 protein once. The table lists 640,000 or so distinct CDR3 sequences, approximately 16% of them singletons. Material: PBMCs from the stem cell graft donor, obtained from the stem cell graft. The receptors were gathered from a human donor who donated a stem cell graft to a child with acute myeloid leukemia. CDR3s include the opening cysteine and the closing phenylalanine or tryptophan. Fields, in order: J gene, V gene, clone size, D gene, CDR3 protein, CDR3 DNA. A D gene is named only where the DNA matches it firmly. Not every row has a clone size; where given, it reads once, few, many or a size class.

j_call: TRBJ1-2
v_call: TRBV7-9
clone_size: once
d_call: TRBD1
cdr3_aa: CASSFTGTDNYGYTF
cdr3_nt: TGTGCCAGCAGCTTCACCGGGACAGACAACTATGGCTACACCTTC

j_call: TRBJ1-6
v_call: TRBV5-6
clone_size: NA
d_call: NA
cdr3_aa: CASSLGSRYSPLHF
cdr3_nt: TGTGCCAGCAGCTTGGGCAGTAGATATTCACCCCTCCACTTT

j_call: TRBJ2-2
v_call: TRBV7-2
clone_size: many
d_call: NA
cdr3_aa: CASSLVRDTGELFF
cdr3_nt: TGTGCCAGCAGCTTAGTGAGGGACACCGGGGAGCTGTTTTTT

j_call: TRBJ1-6
v_call: TRBV6-1
clone_size: few
d_call: TRBD1
cdr3_aa: CASLPSGTGVFTSPLHF
cdr3_nt: TGTGCCAGCCTCCCTTCCGGGACAGGGGTTTTTACTTCACCCCTCCACTTT

j_call: TRBJ1-2
v_call: TRBV7-9
clone_size: many
d_call: NA
cdr3_aa: CASRQVRAGDDYGYTF
cdr3_nt: TGTGCCAGCCGCCAAGTCAGGGCAGGGGACGACTATGGCTACACCTTC

j_call: TRBJ1-5
v_call: TRBV20-1
clone_size: many
d_call: NA
cdr3_aa: CSAIAGISNQPQHF
cdr3_nt: TGCAGTGCTATCGCGGGGATTAGCAATCAGCCCCAGCATTTT

j_call: TRBJ2-7
v_call: TRBV12-3/TRBV12-4
clone_size: many
d_call: NA
cdr3_aa: CASRTGTEQYF
cdr3_nt: TGTGCCAGCAGGACCGGGACAGAGCAGTACTTC

j_call: TRBJ2-3
v_call: TRBV5-1
clone_size: many
d_call: NA
cdr3_aa: CASSLKLASTDTQYF
cdr3_nt: TGCGCCAGCAGCTTGAAGTTGGCTAGCACAGATACGCAGTATTTT

j_call: TRBJ1-3
v_call: TRBV20-1
clone_size: many
d_call: NA
cdr3_aa: CSVSNNLSGNTIYF
cdr3_nt: TGCAGTGTTTCGAATAACCTCTCTGGAAACACCATATATTTT

j_call: TRBJ2-7
v_call: TRBV7-9
clone_size: many
d_call: NA
cdr3_aa: CASEGGDSYEQYF
cdr3_nt: TGTGCCAGCGAGGGGGGGGACTCCTACGAGCAGTACTTC

j_call: TRBJ2-4
v_call: TRBV12-3/TRBV12-4
clone_size: NA
d_call: TRBD2
cdr3_aa: CASSLWGGDIQYF
cdr3_nt: TGTGCCAGCAGTTTGTGGGGGGGGGACATTCAGTACTTC